These 2 T cell receptor beta chains originate from one sample sequenced in a study of tumor-infiltrating lymphocytes in oesophageal squamous cell carcinoma. TCRdb independently ran MiXCR on the PCR reads; one entry per CDR3 protein. Of under 15,000 distinct CDR3 sequences listed, roughly 50% are singletons. The sample taken for sequencing was esophageal tumor tissue. These receptors were obtained from a female donor with esophageal squamous cell carcinoma.

The chain couples TRBV7-6 to TRBJ2-5, with D tentatively TRBD2 (5 bases). The J call is in doubt because the DNA end fits TRBJ2-1 better. Germline CDR1 is SGHVS and CDR2 is FNYEAQ. This CDR3 comprises 13 residues. The CDR3 spells CASSLAIGRRQFF. CDR3 sequence (DNA): TGTGCCAGCAGCTTAGCTATAGGGAGACGACAGTTCTTC.

This clonotype has a single count. The chain links TRBV7-2 to TRBJ2-6; D is undetermined. CDR3 length: 16 amino acids. The V end was cut by 0 bases, the J end by 4 bases, with 10 bases between. Germline-derived CDR1 and CDR2 are SGHTA and FQGNSA. The CDR3 loop reads CASSLAVGFGANVLTF. In nucleotides, the CDR3 is TGTGCCAGCAGCTTAGCGGTCGGCTTCGGGGCCAACGTCCTGACTTTC.